Listed below are T cell receptor beta chains from one sample, sequenced in a study of shared clonotypes between healthy human individuals. TCRdb's table, derived via immunoSEQ multiplex PCR, lists solely in-frame clones and lacks some. The sample shows around 2.5 million clones, under 95% of them seen only once. Input material: naive CD4+ T cells from PBMCs. Source of these receptors: a man aged 18 to 35 in good health. Some clones in this sample may be carry-over from other donors' samples. CDR3s include the opening cysteine and the closing phenylalanine or tryptophan. The D gene is left open where the match is weak. The size of a clone is reported for some rows only, either as once, few or many, or as a class for expanded clones.

j_gene | d_gene | v_gene | abundance | CDR3nt | CDR3aa
TRBJ2-1 | - | TRBV5-1 | - | TGCGCCAGCAGCCCTGGCTCCTATTGGAGAAGTGAGCAGTTCTTC | CASSPGSYWRSEQFF
TRBJ1-2 | - | TRBV28 | - | TGTGCCAGCAGTTTAAGCCCAGGGATATATGGCTACACCTTC | CASSLSPGIYGYTF
TRBJ2-3 | TRBD2 | TRBV25-1 | - | TGTGCCAGCAGTGTCCCTAGCGGGAGCACAGATACGCAGTATTTT | CASSVPSGSTDTQYF
TRBJ2-3 | - | TRBV9 | - | TGTGCCAGCAGCGTAGGGGCGGGCCAATCTAGCACAGATACGCAGTATTTT | CASSVGAGQSSTDTQYF
TRBJ2-3 | - | TRBV19 | - | TGTGCCAGTAGTATTCGGGCGGGGAACGCAGATACGCAGTATTTT | CASSIRAGNADTQYF
TRBJ2-7 | TRBD2 | TRBV29-1 | - | TGCAGCGTCGTAACCGGGACTAGCGGGAGACTCCACGAGCAGTACTTC | CSVVTGTSGRLHEQYF
TRBJ2-6 | - | TRBV29-1 | - | TGCAGCGTTATGGGGCGGTCTGGGGCCAACGTCCTGACTTTC | CSVMGRSGANVLTF
TRBJ1-1 | - | TRBV6-1 | - | TGTGCCAGCATAGGCAGGGGCGGGAGGGACACTGAAGCTTTCTTT | CASIGRGGRDTEAFF
TRBJ1-4 | - | TRBV5-1 | - | TGCGCCAGCAGCTCCTCCGGGCTAACCCAAGAAAAACTGTTTTTT | CASSSSGLTQEKLFF
TRBJ2-1 | - | TRBV20-1 | once | TGCAGTGCTTCCAGAGGGCATGAGCAGTTCTTC | CSASRGHEQFF
TRBJ2-5 | TRBD1 | TRBV5-1 | - | TGCGCCAGCAGCGGAGGGACAGGACCCCAAGAGACCCAGTACTTC | CASSGGTGPQETQYF
TRBJ2-7 | TRBD1 | TRBV30 | - | TGTGCCTGGAGTGTGGGGGACAGGGGCGAGCAGTACTTC | CAWSVGDRGEQYF
TRBJ1-2 | - | TRBV11-1 | - | TGTGCCAGCAGCTTACGGCAGGGCGGAACTCATGGCTACACCTTC | CASSLRQGGTHGYTF
TRBJ1-2 | TRBD1 | TRBV6-6 | - | TGTGCCAGCAGTTCCTCGGACAGGATGGACTATGGCTACACCTTC | CASSSSDRMDYGYTF
TRBJ2-1 | - | TRBV7-3 | - | TGTGCCAGCAGCTTATCACGGAACAATGAGCAGTTCTTC | CASSLSRNNEQFF
TRBJ2-7 | - | TRBV10-3 | - | TGTGCCATCAGTCTTCTTCTTGAAGCGGCCGAGCAGTACTTC | CAISLLLEAAEQYF
TRBJ2-3 | TRBD2 | TRBV7-2 | - | TGTGCCAGCAGCTTTTGGCGGGAGAGCACAGATACGCAGTATTTT | CASSFWRESTDTQYF
TRBJ2-7 | - | TRBV19 | - | TGTGCCAGTAGTATCGTGTCCAGGGGCTCCTACGAGCAGTACTTC | CASSIVSRGSYEQYF
TRBJ1-2 | - | TRBV5-1 | - | TGCGCCAGCAGCCGGGACACCCCAAGCGTGCCCTACACCTTC | CASSRDTPSVPYTF
TRBJ2-5 | TRBD2 | TRBV28 | - | TGTGCCAGCAGTCGACTAGCGGGAGTTTATGAGACCCAGTACTTC | CASSRLAGVYETQYF
TRBJ1-2 | TRBD1 | TRBV4-1 | - | TGCGCCAGCAGCCAAGAAGAGGACAGGAGCTTTGGCTACACCTTC | CASSQEEDRSFGYTF
TRBJ1-1 | - | TRBV28 | once | TGTGCCAGCAGGGCGAATCAGATAGAAGCTTTCTTT | CASRANQIEAFF
TRBJ1-1 | - | TRBV6-5 | - | TGTGCCAGCAGTCCCCTCGGGCGGAGGACTGAAGCTTTCTTT | CASSPLGRRTEAFF
TRBJ1-3 | - | TRBV28 | - | TGTGCCAGCAGTTTAAGAGGGGGGAGCTCTGGAAACACCATATATTTT | CASSLRGGSSGNTIYF
TRBJ1-3 | - | TRBV7-9 | - | TGTGCCAGCAGCTTAAATCAGGGCTTCTCTGGAAACACCATATATTTT | CASSLNQGFSGNTIYF
TRBJ1-1 | - | TRBV6-1 | - | TGTGCCAGCAGTGGGGATTTTGGGAACACTGAAGCTTTCTTT | CASSGDFGNTEAFF
TRBJ2-1 | TRBD2 | TRBV4-1 | - | TGCGCCAGCAGCCAAGGAGCGGGAGGCCCGGTAGGGCAGTTCTTC | CASSQGAGGPVGQFF
TRBJ2-3 | - | TRBV28 | - | TGTGCCAGCAGTTTATCGTTCAGGGGCTCCCCAGATACGCAGTATTTT | CASSLSFRGSPDTQYF
TRBJ2-2 | - | TRBV6-1 | - | TGTGCCAGCAGTGAACAGCGGACCGGGGAGCTGTTTTTT | CASSEQRTGELFF
TRBJ1-4 | - | TRBV27 | - | TGTGCCAGCAGTTTATCAACAGCCTATCGGGAAAAACTGTTTTTT | CASSLSTAYREKLFF
TRBJ2-7 | TRBD1 | TRBV6-5 | - | TGTGCCGGCAGTTCCCGGACAGGTTACGAGCAGTACTTC | CAGSSRTGYEQYF
TRBJ2-5 | TRBD2 | TRBV10-3 | - | TGTGCCATCAGTGAGGGACTAGCGGGTGTTCAGACCCAGTACTTC | CAISEGLAGVQTQYF
TRBJ2-7 | - | TRBV25-1 | - | TGTGCCAGCAGTGGTGTGCGGAGCCTTTCCCACGAGCAGTACTTC | CASSGVRSLSHEQYF
TRBJ2-7 | - | TRBV19 | - | TGTGCCAGTAGTACCGGGGCCACTTCTCCCTACGAGCAGTACTTC | CASSTGATSPYEQYF
TRBJ2-4 | - | TRBV5-4 | - | TGTGCCAGCAGCTCACAGGGAGAAGCCAAAAACATTCAGTACTTC | CASSSQGEAKNIQYF
TRBJ2-2 | - | TRBV6-1 | once | TGTGCCAGCAGTGACGCAAGGGGTCGGAGGTACACCGGGGAGCTGTTTTTT | CASSDARGRRYTGELFF
TRBJ2-1 | - | TRBV28 | - | TGTGCCAGCAGCGAAATAGACTCCCTGGGTTCCTACAATGAGCAGTTCTTC | CASSEIDSLGSYNEQFF
TRBJ2-5 | - | TRBV19 | once | TGTGCCAGTAGTATGCGGGTGAGAGAGACCCAGTACTTC | CASSMRVRETQYF
TRBJ1-2 | - | TRBV25-1 | - | TGTGCCAGCAGTGAGTGGGGGGGCTACACCTTC | CASSEWGGYTF
TRBJ2-7 | TRBD1 | TRBV10-3 | - | TGTGCCATCAAAGGCCAGGGGGCAAGCGAGCAGTACTTC | CAIKGQGASEQYF
TRBJ2-5 | - | TRBV5-1 | - | TGCGCCAGCGCAACCCTCGGGGCTGGGGAGACCCAGTACTTC | CASATLGAGETQYF
TRBJ2-3 | - | TRBV11-2 | - | TGTGCCAGCGCCCTAAGGGTGAGCACAGATACGCAGTATTTT | CASALRVSTDTQYF
TRBJ1-2 | - | TRBV10-2 | - | TGCGCCAGCAGGGGGACCGCCCTTAACTATGGCTACACCTTC | CASRGTALNYGYTF
TRBJ1-2 | - | TRBV30 | - | TGTGCCTGGAGAGGGCCGTTCTACTATGGCTACACCTTC | CAWRGPFYYGYTF
TRBJ2-2 | TRBD2 | TRBV9 | - | TGTGCCAGCAGCTCCCGCCTACTAGCGGGAGAATTGACCGGGGAGCTGTTTTTT | CASSSRLLAGELTGELFF
TRBJ2-5 | - | TRBV5-1 | - | TGCGCCAGCAGCTTTGGAGGGGCGCGGGAGACCCAGTACTTC | CASSFGGARETQYF
TRBJ1-2 | - | TRBV19 | - | TGTGCCAGTAGTATTAACAGGGACTATGGCTACACCTTC | CASSINRDYGYTF
TRBJ2-1 | - | TRBV10-3 | - | TGTGCCGCGAACCGAGGGGGTTCGGACTACAATGAGCAGTTCTTC | CAANRGGSDYNEQFF